The clone carrying this TCR beta chain was seen many times. TCRdb ran MiXCR on the 5' RACE reads and lists one entry per CDR3 protein. The sample yields a few hundred thousand distinct CDR3 sequences, around 7.3% seen once. The data are from a study of T cells after yellow fever vaccination. The source was PBMCs, collected roughly 47 days after the first yellow fever vaccination. The sequence derives from a man in his late teens or twenties who received the YFV17D yellow fever vaccine.

CDR3 amino acids: CASSFRTVGRATYF. CDR3 nucleotide sequence: TGTGCCAGTAGTTTCCGAACCGTCGGGCGCGCAACGTACTTC. The chain employs TRBV19 and TRBJ2-4; D ambiguous. Trimming removed 5 bases at V and 15 bases at J, with 23 bases between. Per germline, CDR1 LNHDA and CDR2 SQIVND (reference sequence). CDR3 length equals 14 residues. The entire variable domain, with the rest obtained from reference TRBV19 and TRBJ2-4, is as follows: DGGITQSPKYLFRKEGQNVTLSCEQNLNHDAMYWYRQDPGQGLRLIYYSQIVNDFQKGDIAEGYSVSREKKESFPLTVTSAQKNPTAFYLCASSFRTVGRATYFGAGTRLSVL.